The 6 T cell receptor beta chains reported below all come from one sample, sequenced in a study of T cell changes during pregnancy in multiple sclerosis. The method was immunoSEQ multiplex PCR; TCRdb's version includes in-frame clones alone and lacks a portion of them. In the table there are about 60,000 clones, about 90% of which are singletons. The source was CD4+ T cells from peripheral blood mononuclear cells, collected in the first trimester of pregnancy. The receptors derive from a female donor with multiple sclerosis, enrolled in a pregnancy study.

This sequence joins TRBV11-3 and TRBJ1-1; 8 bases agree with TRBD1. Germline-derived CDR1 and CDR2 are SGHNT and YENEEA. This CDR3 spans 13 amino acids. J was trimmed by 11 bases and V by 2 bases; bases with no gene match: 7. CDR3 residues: CASSLSPGGSAFF. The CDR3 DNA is TGTGCCAGCAGCTTATCCCCAGGGGGCTCGGCTTTCTTT. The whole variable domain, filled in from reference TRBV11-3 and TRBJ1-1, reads EAGVVQSPRYKIIEKKQPVAFWCNPISGHNTLYWYLQNLGQGPELLIRYENEEAVDDSQLPKDRFSAERLKGVDSTLKIQPAELGDSAVYLCASSLSPGGSAFFGQGTRLTVV.

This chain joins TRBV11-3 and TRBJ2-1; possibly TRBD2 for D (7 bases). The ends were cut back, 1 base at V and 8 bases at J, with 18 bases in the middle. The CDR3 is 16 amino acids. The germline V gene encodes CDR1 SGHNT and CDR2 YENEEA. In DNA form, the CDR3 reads TGTGCCAGCAGCTTAGGGTCCCCGGGGGGCGGCGATGAGCAGTTCTTC. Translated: CASSLGSPGGGDEQFF.

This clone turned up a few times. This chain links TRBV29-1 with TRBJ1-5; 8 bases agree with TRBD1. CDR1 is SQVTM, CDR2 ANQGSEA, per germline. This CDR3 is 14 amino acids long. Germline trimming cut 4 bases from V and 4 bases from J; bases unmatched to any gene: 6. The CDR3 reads CSVGAGTGNQPQHF. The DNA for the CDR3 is TGCAGCGTTGGAGCCGGGACAGGTAATCAGCCCCAGCATTTT.

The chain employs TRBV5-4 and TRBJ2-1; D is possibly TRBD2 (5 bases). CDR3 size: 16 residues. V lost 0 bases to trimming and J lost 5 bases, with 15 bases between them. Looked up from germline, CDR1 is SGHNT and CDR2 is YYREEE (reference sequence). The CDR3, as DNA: TGTGCCAGCAGCTTGGGTCTACTGCAGAGGGACAATGAGCAGTTCTTC. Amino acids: CASSLGLLQRDNEQFF. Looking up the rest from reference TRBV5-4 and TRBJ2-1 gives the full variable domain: ETGVTQSPTHLIKTRGQQVTLRCSSQSGHNTVSWYQQALGQGPQFIFQYYREEENGRGNFPPRFSGLQFPNYSSELNVNALELDDSALYLCASSLGLLQRDNEQFFGPGTRLTVL.

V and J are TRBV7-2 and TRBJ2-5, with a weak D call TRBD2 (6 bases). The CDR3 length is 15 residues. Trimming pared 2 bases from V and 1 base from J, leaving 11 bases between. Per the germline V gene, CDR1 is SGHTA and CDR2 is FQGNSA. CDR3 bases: TGTGCCAGCAGCTTATTCGTCGGGGGCCAAGAGACCCAGTACTTC. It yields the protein CASSLFVGGQETQYF.

The DNA for the CDR3 is TGTGCCAGCAGCGTAGCCGAGCGCGCAACTAATGAAAAACTGTTTTTT. This sequence encodes CASSVAERATNEKLFF. The chain joins TRBV9 to TRBJ1-4, with no clear D. V shed 0 bases and J shed 0 bases, with 9 bases lying between them. The CDR3 length is 16 residues. Looked up from germline, CDR1 is SGDLS and CDR2 is YYNGEE.